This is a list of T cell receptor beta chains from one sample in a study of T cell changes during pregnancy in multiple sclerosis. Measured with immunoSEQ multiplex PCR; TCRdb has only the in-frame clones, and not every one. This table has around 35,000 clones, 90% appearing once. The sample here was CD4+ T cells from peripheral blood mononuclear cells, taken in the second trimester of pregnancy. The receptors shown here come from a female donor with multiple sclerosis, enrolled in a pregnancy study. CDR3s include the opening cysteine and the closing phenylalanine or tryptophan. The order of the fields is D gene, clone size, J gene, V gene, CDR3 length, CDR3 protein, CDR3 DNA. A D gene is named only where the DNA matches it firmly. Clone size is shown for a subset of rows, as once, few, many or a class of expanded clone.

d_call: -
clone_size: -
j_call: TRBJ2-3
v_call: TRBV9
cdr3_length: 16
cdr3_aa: CASSVEGQGTMDTQYF
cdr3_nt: TGTGCCAGCAGCGTAGAGGGTCAGGGGACTATGGATACGCAGTATTTT

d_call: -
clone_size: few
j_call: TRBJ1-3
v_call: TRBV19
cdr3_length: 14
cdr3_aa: CASSIISSGNTIYF
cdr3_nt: TGTGCCAGTAGTATTATATCCTCTGGAAACACCATATATTTT

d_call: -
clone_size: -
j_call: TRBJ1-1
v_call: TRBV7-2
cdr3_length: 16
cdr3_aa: CASSPRAGLGNTEAFF
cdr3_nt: TGTGCCAGCAGCCCCCGGGCAGGGCTGGGGAACACTGAAGCTTTCTTT

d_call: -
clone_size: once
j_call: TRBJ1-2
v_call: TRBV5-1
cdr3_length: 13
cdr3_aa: CASSLEESYGYTF
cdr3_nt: TGCGCCAGCAGCTTGGAGGAGAGCTATGGCTACACCTTC

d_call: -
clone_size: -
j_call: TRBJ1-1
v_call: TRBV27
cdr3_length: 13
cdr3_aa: CASSSQGFTEAFF
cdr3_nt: TGTGCCAGCAGTTCACAGGGATTTACTGAAGCTTTCTTT

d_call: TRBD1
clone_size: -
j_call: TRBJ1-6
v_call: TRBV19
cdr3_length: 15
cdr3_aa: CASSPRDSYNSPLHF
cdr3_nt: TGTGCCAGTAGTCCCCGGGACAGTTATAATTCACCCCTCCACTTT

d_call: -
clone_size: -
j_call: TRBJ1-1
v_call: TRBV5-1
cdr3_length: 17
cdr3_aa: CASSLAGIQGLNTEAFF
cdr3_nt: TGCGCCAGCAGCTTGGCCGGAATCCAGGGTTTGAACACTGAAGCTTTCTTT

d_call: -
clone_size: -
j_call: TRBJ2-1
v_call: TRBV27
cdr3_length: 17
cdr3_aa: CASSLSGAGLTYNEQFF
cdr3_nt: TGTGCCAGCAGTTTGTCGGGCGCGGGATTAACTTACAATGAGCAGTTCTTC

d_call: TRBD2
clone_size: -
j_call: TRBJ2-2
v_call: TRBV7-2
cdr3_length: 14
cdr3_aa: CASSFQREAGELFF
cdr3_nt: TGTGCCAGCAGCTTCCAGCGGGAGGCCGGGGAGCTGTTTTTT

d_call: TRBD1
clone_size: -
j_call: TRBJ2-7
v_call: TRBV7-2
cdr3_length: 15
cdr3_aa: CASSLRTGASYEQYF
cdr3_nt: TGTGCCAGCAGCTTACGGACAGGGGCGTCCTACGAGCAGTACTTC

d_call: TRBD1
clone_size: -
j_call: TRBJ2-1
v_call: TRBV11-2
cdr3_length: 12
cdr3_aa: CASSSGGDEQFF
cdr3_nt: TGTGCCAGCAGCTCAGGGGGCGATGAGCAGTTCTTC